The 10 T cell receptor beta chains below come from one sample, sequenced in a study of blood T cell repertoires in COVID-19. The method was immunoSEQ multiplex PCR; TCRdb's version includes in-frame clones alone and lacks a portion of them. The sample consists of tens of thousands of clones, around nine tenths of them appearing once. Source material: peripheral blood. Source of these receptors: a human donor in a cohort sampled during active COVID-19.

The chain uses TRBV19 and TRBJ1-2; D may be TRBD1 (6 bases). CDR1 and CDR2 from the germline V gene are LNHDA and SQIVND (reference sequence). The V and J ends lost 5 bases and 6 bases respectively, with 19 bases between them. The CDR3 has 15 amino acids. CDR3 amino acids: CASSHPGRGYNGYTF. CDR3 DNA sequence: TGTGCCAGTAGTCACCCCGGCAGGGGATATAATGGCTACACCTTC.

The CDR3 region is CASSSDTNSPLHF. DNA for the CDR3: TGTGCCAGCAGTTCGGACACTAATTCACCCCTCCACTTT. The V gene is TRBV6-4, the J gene TRBJ1-6; D perhaps matches TRBD1 (5 bases). CDR1 and CDR2 (germline): MRHNA, SNTAGT. The CDR3 sequence is 13 residues long. Trimming stripped 5 bases from V and 6 bases from J, with 8 bases between.

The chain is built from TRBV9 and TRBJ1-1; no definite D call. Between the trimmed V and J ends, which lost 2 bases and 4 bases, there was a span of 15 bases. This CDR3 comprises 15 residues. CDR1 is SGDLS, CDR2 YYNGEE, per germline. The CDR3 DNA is TGTGCCAGCAGCGTTGGCAGTTGGGCCGGCACTGAAGCTTTCTTT. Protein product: CASSVGSWAGTEAFF.

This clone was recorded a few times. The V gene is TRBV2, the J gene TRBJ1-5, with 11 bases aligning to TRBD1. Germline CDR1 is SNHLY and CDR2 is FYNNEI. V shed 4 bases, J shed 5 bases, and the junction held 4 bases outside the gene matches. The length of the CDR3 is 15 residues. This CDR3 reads CASSGGQGADQPQHF. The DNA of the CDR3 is TGTGCCAGCAGTGGCGGACAGGGGGCAGATCAGCCCCAGCATTTT.

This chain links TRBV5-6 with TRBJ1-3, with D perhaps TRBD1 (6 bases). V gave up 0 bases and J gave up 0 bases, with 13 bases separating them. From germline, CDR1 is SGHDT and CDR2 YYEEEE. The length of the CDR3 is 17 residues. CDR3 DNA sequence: TGTGCCAGCAGCTTGGCCTATGACAGGCTCTCTGGAAACACCATATATTTT. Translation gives CASSLAYDRLSGNTIYF.

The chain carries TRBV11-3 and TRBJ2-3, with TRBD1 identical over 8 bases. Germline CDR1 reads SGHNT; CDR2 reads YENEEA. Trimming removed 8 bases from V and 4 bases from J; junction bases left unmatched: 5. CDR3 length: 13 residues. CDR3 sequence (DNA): TGTGCCAGCGGTGTGGACAGGGCAGATACGCAGTATTTT. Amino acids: CASGVDRADTQYF.

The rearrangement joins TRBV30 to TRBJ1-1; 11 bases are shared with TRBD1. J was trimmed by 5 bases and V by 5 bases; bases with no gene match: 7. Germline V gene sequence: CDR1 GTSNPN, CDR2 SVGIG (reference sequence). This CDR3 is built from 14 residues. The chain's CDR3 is CAWGPGTGGTEAFF. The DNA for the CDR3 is TGTGCCTGGGGTCCCGGGACAGGGGGGACTGAAGCTTTCTTT.

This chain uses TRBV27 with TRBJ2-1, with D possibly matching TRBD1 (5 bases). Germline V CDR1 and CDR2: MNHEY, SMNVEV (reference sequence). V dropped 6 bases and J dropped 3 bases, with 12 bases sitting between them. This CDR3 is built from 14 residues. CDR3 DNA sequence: TGTGCCAGCAGGGATCTCCAGGGCTACAATGAGCAGTTCTTC. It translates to CASRDLQGYNEQFF.

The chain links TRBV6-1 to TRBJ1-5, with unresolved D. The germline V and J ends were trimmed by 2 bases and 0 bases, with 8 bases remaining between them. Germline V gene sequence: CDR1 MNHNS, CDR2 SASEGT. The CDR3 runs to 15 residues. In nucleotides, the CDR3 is TGTGCCAGCAGTGAAACGGGAAATAGCAATCAGCCCCAGCATTTT. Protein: CASSETGNSNQPQHF.

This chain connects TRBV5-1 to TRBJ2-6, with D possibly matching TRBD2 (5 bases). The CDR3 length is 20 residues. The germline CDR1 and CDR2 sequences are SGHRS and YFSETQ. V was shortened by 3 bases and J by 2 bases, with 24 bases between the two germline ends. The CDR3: CASSSRKGETPFTGANVLTF. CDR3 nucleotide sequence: TGCGCCAGCAGCTCCCGAAAGGGAGAAACTCCTTTTACTGGGGCCAACGTCCTGACTTTC.